This entry concerns a single T cell receptor beta chain. The data derive from a study of OX40 agonist ivuxolimab in advanced cancers. The method was immunoSEQ multiplex PCR; TCRdb's version includes in-frame clones alone and lacks a portion of them. Here the sample spans 100,000 to 150,000 clones, approximately 90% being singletons. V lost 6 bases and J 1 base, leaving 12 bases between the germline ends. This CDR3 has 14 amino acids. Germline CDR1 and CDR2: SGHTA and FQGTGA. The TCR originated in an adult with an advanced solid tumor such as melanoma, head and neck, liver or kidney cancer. The chain employs TRBV7-3 and TRBJ1-1; perhaps TRBD1 as D (5 bases). The sample consisted of CD4+ or CD8+ T cells sorted from blood, taken in a trial of the OX40 agonist ivuxolimab. In DNA form, the CDR3 reads TGTGCCAGCAGATCGGGACGGTCGAACACTGAAGCTTTCTTT. Protein sequence: CASRSGRSNTEAFF.